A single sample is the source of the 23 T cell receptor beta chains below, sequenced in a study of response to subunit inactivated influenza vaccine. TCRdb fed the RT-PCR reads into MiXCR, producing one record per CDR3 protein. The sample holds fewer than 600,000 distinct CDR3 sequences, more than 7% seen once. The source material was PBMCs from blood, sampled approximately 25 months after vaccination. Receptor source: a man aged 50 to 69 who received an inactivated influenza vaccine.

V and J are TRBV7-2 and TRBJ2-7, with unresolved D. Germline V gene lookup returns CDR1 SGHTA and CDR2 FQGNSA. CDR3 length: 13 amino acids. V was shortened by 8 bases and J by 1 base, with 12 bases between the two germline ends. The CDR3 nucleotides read TGTGCCAGCCGCTATGGGCCGTCCTACGAGCAGTACTTC. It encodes CASRYGPSYEQYF. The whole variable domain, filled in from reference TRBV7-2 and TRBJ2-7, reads GAGVSQSPSNKVTEKGKDVELRCDPISGHTALYWYRQSLGQGLEFLIYFQGNSAPDKSGLPSDRFSAERTGGSVSTLTIQRTQQEDSAVYLCASRYGPSYEQYFGPGTRLTVT.

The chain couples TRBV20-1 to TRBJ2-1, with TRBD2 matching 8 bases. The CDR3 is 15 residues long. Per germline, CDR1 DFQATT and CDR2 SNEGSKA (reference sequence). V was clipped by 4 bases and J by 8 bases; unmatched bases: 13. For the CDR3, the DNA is TGCAGTGCTACGATAGCGGGAACTTCTTTTTATGAGCAGTTCTTC. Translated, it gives CSATIAGTSFYEQFF.

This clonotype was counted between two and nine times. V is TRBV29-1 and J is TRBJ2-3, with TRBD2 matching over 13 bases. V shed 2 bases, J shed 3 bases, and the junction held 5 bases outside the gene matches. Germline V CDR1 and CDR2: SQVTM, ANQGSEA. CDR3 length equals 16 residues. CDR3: CSVETSGRAGTDTQYF. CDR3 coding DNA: TGCAGCGTTGAAACTAGCGGGAGGGCCGGGACAGATACGCAGTATTTT.

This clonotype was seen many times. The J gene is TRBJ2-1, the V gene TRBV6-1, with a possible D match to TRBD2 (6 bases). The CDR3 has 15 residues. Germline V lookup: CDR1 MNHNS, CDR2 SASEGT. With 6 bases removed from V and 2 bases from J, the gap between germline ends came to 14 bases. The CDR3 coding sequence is TGTGCCAGCAGCGTTATAGCGGAGCCCTACAATGAGCAGTTCTTC. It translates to CASSVIAEPYNEQFF.

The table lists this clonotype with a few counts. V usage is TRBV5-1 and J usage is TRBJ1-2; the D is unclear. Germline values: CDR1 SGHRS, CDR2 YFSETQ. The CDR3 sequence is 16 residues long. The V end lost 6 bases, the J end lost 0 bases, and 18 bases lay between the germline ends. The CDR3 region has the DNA TGCGCCAGCAACCCCAGTGCGGGAGGCGCTAACTATGGCTACACCTTC. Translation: CASNPSAGGANYGYTF.

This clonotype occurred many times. As DNA, the CDR3 is TGCGCCAGCAGTCCAGTTGCGGCCGGGGAGCTGTTTTTT. This gives the protein CASSPVAAGELFF. The J gene is TRBJ2-2, the V gene TRBV5-1; D call uncertain. Deletions cut 5 bases from V and 6 bases from J, with 11 bases between. Looked up from germline, CDR1 is SGHRS and CDR2 is YFSETQ. CDR3 length equals 13 residues.

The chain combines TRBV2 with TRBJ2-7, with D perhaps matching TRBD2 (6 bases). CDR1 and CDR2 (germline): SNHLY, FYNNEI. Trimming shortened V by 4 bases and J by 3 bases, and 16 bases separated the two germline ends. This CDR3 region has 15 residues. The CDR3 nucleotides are TGTGCCAGCAGTGTGAGGGGAGGAGTGGACTACGAGCAGTACTTC. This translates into CASSVRGGVDYEQYF.

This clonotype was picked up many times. The CDR3 DNA follows: TGCAGTGCTTCGAGCACCCTACAGGGAACCTATGGCTACACCTTC. As protein: CSASSTLQGTYGYTF. The J gene is TRBJ1-2, the V gene TRBV20-1; perhaps TRBD1 as D (6 bases). The length of the CDR3 is 15 residues. The V gene lost 5 bases and the J gene lost 4 bases, with 20 bases spanning the gap. CDR1 and CDR2 from the germline V gene are DFQATT and SNEGSKA (reference sequence).

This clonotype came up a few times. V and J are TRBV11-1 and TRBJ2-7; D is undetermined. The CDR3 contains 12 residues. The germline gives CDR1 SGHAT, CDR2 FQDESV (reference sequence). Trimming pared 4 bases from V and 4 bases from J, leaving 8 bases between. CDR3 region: CASSSHTYEQYF. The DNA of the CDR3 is TGTGCCAGCAGCTCCCATACTTACGAGCAGTACTTC.

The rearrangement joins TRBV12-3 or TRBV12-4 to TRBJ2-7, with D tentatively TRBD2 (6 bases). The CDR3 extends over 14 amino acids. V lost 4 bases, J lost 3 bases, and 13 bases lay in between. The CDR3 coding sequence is TGTGCCAGCAGTTCTCCGGAGGGCCGCTACGAGCAGTACTTC. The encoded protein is CASSSPEGRYEQYF.

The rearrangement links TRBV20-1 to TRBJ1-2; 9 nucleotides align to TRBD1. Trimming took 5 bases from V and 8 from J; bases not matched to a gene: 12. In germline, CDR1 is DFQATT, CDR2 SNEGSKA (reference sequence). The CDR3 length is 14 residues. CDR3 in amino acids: CSAGTGSGVFGYTF. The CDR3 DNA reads TGCAGTGCTGGGACAGGGTCAGGGGTTTTCGGCTACACCTTC.

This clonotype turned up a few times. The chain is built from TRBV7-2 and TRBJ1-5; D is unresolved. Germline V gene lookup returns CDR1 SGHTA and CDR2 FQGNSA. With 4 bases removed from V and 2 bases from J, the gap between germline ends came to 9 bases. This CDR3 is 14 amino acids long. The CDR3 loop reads CASSSPQGNQPQHF. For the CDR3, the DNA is TGTGCCAGCAGCTCGCCCCAGGGCAATCAGCCCCAGCATTTT.

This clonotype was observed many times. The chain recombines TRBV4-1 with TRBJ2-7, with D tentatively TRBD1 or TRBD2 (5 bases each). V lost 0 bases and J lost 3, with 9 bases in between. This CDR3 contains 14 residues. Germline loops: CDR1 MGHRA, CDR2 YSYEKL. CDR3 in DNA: TGCGCCAGCAGCCAAGATCCGGGGCTCTACGAGCAGTACTTC. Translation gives CASSQDPGLYEQYF.

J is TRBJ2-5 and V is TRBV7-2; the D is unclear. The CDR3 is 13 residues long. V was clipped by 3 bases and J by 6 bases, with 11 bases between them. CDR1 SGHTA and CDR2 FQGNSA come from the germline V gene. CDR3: CASSFDPRQTQYF. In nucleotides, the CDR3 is TGTGCCAGCAGCTTTGACCCGAGGCAGACCCAGTACTTC.

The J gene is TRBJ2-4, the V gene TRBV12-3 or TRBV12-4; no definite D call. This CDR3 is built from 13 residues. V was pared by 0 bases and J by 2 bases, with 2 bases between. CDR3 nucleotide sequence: TGTGCCAGCAGTTTAGCTTCCAAAAACATTCAGTACTTC. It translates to CASSLASKNIQYF.

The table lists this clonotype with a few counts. In DNA, the CDR3 is TGTGCCAGCAGTTACTCGATGTGGAGAGGGGACTACGAGCAGTACTTC. This encodes CASSYSMWRGDYEQYF. This chain links TRBV6-2 or TRBV6-3 with TRBJ2-7, with D tentatively TRBD1 or TRBD2 (5 bases each). Looked up from germline, CDR1 is MNHEY and CDR2 is SVGEGT. V was clipped by 0 bases and J by 3 bases, with 15 bases between them. This CDR3 comprises 16 residues.

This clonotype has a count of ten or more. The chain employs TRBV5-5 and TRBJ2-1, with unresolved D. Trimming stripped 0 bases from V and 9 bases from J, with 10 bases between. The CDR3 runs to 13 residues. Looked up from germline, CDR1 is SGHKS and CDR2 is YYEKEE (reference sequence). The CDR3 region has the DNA TGTGCCAGCAGCTTGGTAGGAGCGAGTGAGCAGTTCTTC. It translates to CASSLVGASEQFF.

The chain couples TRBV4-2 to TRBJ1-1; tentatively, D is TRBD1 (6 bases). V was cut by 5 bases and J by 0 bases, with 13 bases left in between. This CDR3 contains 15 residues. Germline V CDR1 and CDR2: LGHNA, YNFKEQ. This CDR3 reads CASSGAGDLNTEAFF. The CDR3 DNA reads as TGTGCCAGCAGCGGGGCAGGGGATCTGAACACTGAAGCTTTCTTT.

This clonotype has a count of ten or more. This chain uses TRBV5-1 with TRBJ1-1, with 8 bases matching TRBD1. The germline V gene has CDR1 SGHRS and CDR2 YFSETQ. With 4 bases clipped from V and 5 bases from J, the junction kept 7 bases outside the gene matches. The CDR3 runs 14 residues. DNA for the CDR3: TGCGCCAGCAGCACCGACAGGGGCGGGACTGAAGCTTTCTTT. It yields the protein CASSTDRGGTEAFF.

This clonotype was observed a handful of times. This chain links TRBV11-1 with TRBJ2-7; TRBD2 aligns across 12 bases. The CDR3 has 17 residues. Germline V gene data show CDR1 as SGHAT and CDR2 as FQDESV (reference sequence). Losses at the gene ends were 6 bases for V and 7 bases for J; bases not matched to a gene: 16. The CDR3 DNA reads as TGTGCCAGCAGGATCACAGGGTGGACTAGCGGGGTGGAGGAGCAGTACTTC. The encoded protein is CASRITGWTSGVEEQYF. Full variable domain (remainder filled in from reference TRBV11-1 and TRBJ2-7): EAEVAQSPRYKITEKSQAVAFWCDPISGHATLYWYRQILGQGPELLVQFQDESVVDDSQLPKDRFSAERLKGVDSTLKIQPAELGDSAMYLCASRITGWTSGVEEQYFGPGTRLTVT.

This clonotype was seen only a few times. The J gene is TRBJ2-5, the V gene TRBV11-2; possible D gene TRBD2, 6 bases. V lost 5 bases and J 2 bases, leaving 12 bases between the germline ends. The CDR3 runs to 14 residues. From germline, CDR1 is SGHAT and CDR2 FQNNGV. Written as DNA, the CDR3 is TGTGCCAGCAGCCGAATAGCGGTTCAAGAGACCCAGTACTTC. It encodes CASSRIAVQETQYF.

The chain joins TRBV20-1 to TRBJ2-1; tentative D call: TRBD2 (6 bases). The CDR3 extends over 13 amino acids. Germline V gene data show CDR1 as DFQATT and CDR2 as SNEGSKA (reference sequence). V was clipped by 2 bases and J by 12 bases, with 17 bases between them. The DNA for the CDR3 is TGCAGTGCTAGACAAGGGACTTCGGGGAGGCAGTTCTTC. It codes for CSARQGTSGRQFF.

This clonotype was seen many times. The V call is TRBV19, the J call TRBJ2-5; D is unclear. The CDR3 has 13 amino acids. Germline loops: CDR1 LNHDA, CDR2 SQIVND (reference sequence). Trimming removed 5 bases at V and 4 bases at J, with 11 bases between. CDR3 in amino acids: CASSRPGVETQYF. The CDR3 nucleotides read TGTGCCAGTAGTCGCCCTGGGGTAGAGACCCAGTACTTC.